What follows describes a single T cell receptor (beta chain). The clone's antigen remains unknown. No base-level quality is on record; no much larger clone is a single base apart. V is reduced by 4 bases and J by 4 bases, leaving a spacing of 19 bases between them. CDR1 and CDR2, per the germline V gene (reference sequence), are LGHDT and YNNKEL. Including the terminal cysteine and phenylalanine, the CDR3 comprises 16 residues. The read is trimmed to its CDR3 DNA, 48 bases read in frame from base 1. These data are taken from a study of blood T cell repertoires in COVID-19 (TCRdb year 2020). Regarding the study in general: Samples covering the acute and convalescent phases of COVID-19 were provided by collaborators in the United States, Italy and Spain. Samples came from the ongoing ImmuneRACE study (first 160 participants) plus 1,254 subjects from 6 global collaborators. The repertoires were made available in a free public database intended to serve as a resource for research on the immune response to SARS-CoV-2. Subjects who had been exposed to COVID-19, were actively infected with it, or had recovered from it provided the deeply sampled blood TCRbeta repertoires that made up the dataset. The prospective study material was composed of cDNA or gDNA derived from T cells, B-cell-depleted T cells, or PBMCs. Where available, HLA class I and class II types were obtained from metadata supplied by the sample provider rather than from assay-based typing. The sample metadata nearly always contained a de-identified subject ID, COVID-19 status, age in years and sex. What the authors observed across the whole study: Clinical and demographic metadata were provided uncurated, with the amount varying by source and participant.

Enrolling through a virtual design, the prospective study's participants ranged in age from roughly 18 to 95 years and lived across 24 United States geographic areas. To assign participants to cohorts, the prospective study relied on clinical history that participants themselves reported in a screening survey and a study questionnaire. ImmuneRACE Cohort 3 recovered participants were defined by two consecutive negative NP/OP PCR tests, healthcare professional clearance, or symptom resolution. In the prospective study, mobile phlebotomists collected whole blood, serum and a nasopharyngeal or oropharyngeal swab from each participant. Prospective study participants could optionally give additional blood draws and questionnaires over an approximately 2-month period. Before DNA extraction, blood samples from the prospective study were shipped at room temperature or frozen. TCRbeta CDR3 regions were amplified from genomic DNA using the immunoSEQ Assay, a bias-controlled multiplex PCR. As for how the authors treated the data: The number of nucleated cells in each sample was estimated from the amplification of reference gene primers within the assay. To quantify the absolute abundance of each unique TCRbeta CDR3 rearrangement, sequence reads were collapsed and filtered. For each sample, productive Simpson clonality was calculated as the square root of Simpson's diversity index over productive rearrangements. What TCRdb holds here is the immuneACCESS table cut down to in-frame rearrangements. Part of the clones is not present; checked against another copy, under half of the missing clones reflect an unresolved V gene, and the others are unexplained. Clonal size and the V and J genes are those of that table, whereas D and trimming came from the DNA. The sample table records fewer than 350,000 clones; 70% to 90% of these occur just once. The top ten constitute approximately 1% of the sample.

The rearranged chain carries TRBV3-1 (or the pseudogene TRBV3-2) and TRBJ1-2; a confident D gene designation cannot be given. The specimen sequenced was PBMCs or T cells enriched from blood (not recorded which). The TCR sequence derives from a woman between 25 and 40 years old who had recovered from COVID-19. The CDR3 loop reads CASSLHLGLGRYGYTF. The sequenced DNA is TGTGCCAGCAGCCTACATCTAGGTCTAGGTCGCTATGGCTACACCTTC.